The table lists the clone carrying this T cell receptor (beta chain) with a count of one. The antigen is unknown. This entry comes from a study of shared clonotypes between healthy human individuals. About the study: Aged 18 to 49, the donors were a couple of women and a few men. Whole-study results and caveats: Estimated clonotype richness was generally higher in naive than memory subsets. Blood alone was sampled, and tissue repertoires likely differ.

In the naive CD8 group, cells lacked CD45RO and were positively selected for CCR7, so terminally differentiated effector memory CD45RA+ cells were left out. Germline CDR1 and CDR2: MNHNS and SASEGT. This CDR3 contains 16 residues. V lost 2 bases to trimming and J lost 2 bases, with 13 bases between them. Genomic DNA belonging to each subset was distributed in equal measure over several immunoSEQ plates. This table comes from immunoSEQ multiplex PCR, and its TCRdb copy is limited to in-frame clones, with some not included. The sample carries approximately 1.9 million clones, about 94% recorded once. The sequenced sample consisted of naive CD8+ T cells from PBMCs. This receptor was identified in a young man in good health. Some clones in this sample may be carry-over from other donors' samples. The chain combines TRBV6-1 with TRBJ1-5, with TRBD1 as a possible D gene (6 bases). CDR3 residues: CASSEWSGEGNQPQHF. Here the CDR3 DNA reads TGTGCCAGCAGTGAATGGTCAGGGGAGGGCAATCAGCCCCAGCATTTT.